The clone carrying this T cell receptor (beta chain) was seen just once. No antigen is known for it. This CDR3 has 14 amino acids. Germline loops: CDR1 SGHTA, CDR2 FQGTGA. V lost 4 bases and J 8 bases, leaving 16 bases between the germline ends. It was with a sample-barcoded 5' primer and a J-beta primer mix that a second PCR of about 6 to 12 cycles was run. TCRdb called the 5' RACE reads again in MiXCR, with one record for every CDR3 protein. The table records roughly 1.7 million distinct CDR3 sequences, about 35% of them present only once. This sample was included in a study of blood T cells in healthy people across ages. General study points: Unknown CMV status may confound age-related changes in expanded clones.

The sample comprised blood. This TCR was recovered from a woman aged 25 to 39 in good health. The V and J genes are TRBV7-3 and TRBJ2-3; a possible D gene is TRBD1 (6 bases). Written as DNA, the CDR3 is TGTGCCAGCAGCTCACCTGGACAGATGGGTACGCAGTATTTT. It encodes CASSSPGQMGTQYF.